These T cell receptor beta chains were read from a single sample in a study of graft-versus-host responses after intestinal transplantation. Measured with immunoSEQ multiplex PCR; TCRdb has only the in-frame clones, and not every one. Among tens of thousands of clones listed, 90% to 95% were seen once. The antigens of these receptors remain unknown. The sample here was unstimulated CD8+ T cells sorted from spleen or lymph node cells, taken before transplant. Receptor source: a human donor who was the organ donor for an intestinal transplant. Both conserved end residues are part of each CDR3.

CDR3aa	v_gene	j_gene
CASSPTTRSETQYF	TRBV28	TRBJ2-5
CASSEAEPDTQYF	TRBV6-1	TRBJ2-3
CAGRLALLGDTQYF	TRBV18	TRBJ2-3
CASSRLAGTYEQYF	TRBV14	TRBJ2-7
CASSQANTEAFF	TRBV6-5	TRBJ1-1
CAWAPTVNTEAFF	TRBV30	TRBJ1-1
CASSLVSGTNLYNEQFF	TRBV5-6	TRBJ2-1
CASSLSRQTEQYF	TRBV27	TRBJ2-7
CAWRFWGGRDTDTQYF	TRBV30	TRBJ2-3
CASSPAGNYEQFF	TRBV4-2	TRBJ2-1
CASTPQWNTEAFF	TRBV6-5	TRBJ1-1